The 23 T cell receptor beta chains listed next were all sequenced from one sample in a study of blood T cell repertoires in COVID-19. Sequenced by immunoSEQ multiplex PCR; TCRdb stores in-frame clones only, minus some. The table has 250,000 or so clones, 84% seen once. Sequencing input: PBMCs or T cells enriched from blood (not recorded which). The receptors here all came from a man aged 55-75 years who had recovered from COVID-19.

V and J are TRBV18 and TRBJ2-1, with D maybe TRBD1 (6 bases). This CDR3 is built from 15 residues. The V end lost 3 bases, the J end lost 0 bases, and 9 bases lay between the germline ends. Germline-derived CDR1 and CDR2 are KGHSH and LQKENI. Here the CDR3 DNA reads TGTGCCAGCTCACCCGACAGGAGCTCCTACAATGAGCAGTTCTTC. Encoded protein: CASSPDRSSYNEQFF.

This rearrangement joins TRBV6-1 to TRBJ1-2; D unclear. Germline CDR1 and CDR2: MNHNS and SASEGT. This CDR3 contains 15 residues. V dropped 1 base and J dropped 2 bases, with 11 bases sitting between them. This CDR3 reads CASSEGRVLNYGYTF. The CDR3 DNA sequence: TGTGCCAGCAGTGAAGGCCGGGTTCTGAACTATGGCTACACCTTC.

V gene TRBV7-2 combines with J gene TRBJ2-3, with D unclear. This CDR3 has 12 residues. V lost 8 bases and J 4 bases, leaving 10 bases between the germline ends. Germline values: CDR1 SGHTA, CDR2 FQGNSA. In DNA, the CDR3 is TGTGCCAGCGCGCTGAAGTCAGATACGCAGTATTTT. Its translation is CASALKSDTQYF.

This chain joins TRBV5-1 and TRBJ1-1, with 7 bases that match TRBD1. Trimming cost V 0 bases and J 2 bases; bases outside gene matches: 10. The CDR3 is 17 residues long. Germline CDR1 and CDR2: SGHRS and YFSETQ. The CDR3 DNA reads TGCGCCAGCAGCTTGGCCCTGACAGGGACCCCCAACACTGAAGCTTTCTTT. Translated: CASSLALTGTPNTEAFF.

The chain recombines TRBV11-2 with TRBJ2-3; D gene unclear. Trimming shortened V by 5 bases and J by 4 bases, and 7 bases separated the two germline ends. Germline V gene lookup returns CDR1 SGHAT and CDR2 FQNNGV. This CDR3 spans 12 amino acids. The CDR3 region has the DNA TGTGCCAGCAGCCCTACCTCAGATACGCAGTATTTT. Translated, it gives CASSPTSDTQYF. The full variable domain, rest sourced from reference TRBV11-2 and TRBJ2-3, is EAGVAQSPRYKIIEKRQSVAFWCNPISGHATLYWYQQILGQGPKLLIQFQNNGVVDDSQLPKDRFSAERLKGVDSTLKIQPAKLEDSAVYLCASSPTSDTQYFGPGTRLTVL.

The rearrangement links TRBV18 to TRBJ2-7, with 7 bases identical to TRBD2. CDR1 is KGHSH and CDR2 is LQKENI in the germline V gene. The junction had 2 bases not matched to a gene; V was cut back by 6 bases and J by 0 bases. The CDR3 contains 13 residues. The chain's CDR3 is CASSGGSSYEQYF. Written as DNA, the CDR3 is TGTGCCAGCTCCGGGGGGTCCTCCTACGAGCAGTACTTC.

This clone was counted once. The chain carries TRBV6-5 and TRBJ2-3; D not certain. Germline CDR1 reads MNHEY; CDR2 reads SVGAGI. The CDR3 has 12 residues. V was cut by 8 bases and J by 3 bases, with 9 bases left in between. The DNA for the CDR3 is TGTGCCAGCGCTTCGGGTACAGATACGCAGTATTTT. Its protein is CASASGTDTQYF.

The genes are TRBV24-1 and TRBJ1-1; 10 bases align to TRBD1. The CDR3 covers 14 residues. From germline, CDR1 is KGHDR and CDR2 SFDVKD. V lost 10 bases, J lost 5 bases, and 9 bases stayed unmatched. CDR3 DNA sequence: TGTGCCACGAGTCGGACAGGGGGAGGTACTGAAGCTTTCTTT. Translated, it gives CATSRTGGGTEAFF.

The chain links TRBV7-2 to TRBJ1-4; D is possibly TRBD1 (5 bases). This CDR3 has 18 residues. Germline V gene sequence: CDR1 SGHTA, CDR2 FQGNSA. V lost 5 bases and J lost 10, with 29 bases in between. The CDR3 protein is CASSEHLGPGTLGGKLFF. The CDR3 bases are TGTGCCAGCAGCGAACACCTGGGCCCGGGGACCCTCGGGGGAAAACTGTTTTTT.

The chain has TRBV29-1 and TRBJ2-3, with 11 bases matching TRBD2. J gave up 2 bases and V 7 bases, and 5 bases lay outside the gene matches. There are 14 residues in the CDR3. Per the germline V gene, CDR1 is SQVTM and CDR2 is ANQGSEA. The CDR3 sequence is CSASLAGVTDTQYF. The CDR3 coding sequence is TGCAGCGCCTCACTAGCGGGGGTCACAGATACGCAGTATTTT.

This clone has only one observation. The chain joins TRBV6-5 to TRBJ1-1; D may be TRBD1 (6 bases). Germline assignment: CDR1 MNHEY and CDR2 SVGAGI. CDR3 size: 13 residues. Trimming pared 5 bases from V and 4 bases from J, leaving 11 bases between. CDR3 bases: TGTGCCAGCAGTCCCGGGACACGCACTGAAGCTTTCTTT. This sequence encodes CASSPGTRTEAFF.

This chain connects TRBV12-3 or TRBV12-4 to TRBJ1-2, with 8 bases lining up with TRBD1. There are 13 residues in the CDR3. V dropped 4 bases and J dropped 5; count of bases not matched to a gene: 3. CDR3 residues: CASSWTGQYGYTF. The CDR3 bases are TGTGCCAGCAGTTGGACAGGGCAATATGGCTACACCTTC.

DNA for the CDR3: TGTGCCAGCAGCCCCCTGGCGGAAGGAAGCACAGATACGCAGTATTTT. It yields the protein CASSPLAEGSTDTQYF. The J gene is TRBJ2-3, the V gene TRBV3-1 (or the pseudogene TRBV3-2); D is ambiguous. V shed 4 bases and J shed 0 bases, with 14 bases lying between them. The CDR3 is 16 residues long. Germline CDR1 is LGHDT and CDR2 is YNNKEL (reference sequence).

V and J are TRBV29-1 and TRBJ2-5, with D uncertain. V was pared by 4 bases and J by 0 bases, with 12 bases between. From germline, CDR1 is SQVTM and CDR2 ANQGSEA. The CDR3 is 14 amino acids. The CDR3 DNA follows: TGCAGCGTTGTTCGGCAGGCCCACCAAGAGACCCAGTACTTC. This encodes CSVVRQAHQETQYF.

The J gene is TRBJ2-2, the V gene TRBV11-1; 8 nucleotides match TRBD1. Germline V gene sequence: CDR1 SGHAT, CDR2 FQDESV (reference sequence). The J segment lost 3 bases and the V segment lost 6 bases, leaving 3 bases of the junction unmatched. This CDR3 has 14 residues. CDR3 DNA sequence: TGTGCCAGCAGTCCACAGGGGGACACCGGGGAGCTGTTTTTT. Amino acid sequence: CASSPQGDTGELFF.

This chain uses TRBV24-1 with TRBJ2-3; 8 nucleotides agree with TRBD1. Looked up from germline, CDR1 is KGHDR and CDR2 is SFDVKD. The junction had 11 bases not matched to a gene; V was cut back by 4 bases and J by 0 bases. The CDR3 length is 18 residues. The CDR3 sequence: CATSDRGLFFGSTDTQYF. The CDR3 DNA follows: TGTGCCACCAGTGACAGGGGGCTTTTTTTTGGGAGCACAGATACGCAGTATTTT.

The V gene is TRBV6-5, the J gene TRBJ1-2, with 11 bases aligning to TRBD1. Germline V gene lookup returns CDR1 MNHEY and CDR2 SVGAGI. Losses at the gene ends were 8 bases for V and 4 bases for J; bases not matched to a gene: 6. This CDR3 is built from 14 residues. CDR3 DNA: TGTGCCAGCGGGGGACAGGGGGATTTCTATGGCTACACCTTC. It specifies CASGGQGDFYGYTF.

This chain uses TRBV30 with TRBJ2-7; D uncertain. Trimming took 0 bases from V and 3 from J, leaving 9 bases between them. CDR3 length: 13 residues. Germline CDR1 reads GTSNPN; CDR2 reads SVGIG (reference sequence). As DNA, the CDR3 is TGTGCCTGGAGTGTTGGTCGGTACTACGAGCAGTACTTC. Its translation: CAWSVGRYYEQYF.

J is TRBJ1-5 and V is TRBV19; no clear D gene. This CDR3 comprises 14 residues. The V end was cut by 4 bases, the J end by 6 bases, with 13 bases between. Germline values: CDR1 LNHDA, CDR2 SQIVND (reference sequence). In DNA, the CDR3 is TGTGCCAGTAGTACCCCTGGGGAGGCTCAGCCCCAGCATTTT. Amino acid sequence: CASSTPGEAQPQHF. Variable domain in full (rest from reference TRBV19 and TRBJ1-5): DGGITQSPKYLFRKEGQNVTLSCEQNLNHDAMYWYRQDPGQGLRLIYYSQIVNDFQKGDIAEGYSVSREKKESFPLTVTSAQKNPTAFYLCASSTPGEAQPQHFGDGTRLSIL.

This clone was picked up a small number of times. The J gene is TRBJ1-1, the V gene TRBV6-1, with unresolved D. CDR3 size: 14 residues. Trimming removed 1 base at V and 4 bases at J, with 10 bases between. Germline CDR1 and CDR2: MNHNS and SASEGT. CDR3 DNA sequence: TGTGCCAGCAGTGAAGACACTGGGAGCACTGAAGCTTTCTTT. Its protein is CASSEDTGSTEAFF.

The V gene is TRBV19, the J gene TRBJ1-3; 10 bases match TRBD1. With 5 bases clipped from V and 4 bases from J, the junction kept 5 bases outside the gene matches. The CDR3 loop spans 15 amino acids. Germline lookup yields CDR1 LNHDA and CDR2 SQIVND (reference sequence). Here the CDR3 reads CASSPGTGVGNTIYF. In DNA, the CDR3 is TGTGCCAGTAGTCCCGGGACAGGGGTGGGAAACACCATATATTTT.

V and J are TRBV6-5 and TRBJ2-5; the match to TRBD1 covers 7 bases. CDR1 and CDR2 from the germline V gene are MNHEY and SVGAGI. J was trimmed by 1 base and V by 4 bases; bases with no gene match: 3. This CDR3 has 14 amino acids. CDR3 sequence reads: CASSFTGVQETQYF. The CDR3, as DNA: TGTGCCAGCAGTTTCACAGGGGTCCAAGAGACCCAGTACTTC.

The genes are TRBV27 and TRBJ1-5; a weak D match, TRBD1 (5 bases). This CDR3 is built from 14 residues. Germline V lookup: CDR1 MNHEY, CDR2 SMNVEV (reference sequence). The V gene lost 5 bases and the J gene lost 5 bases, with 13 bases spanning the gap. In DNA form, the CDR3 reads TGTGCCAGCAGTCACCACGTCAGGGATCAGCCCCAGCATTTT. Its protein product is CASSHHVRDQPQHF.